The 6 T cell receptor beta chains listed next were all sequenced from one sample in a study of blood T cell repertoires in COVID-19. Assay: immunoSEQ multiplex PCR; the TCRdb copy retains only in-frame clones and omits some. The sample has about 6,100 clones; about 93% are singletons. Sequencing input: peripheral blood. The receptor source for this set is a human donor in a cohort sampled during active COVID-19.

The chain links TRBV3-1 (or the pseudogene TRBV3-2) to TRBJ1-1; D uncertain. Germline lookup yields CDR1 LGHDT and CDR2 YNNKEL (reference sequence). The length of the CDR3 is 12 residues. The V end lost 5 bases, the J end lost 4 bases, and 8 bases lay between the germline ends. The CDR3 nucleotides read TGTGCCAGCAGCTCCATCGGCACTGAAGCTTTCTTT. This sequence encodes CASSSIGTEAFF.

The chain joins TRBV5-1 to TRBJ2-1; TRBD2 matches 7 bases. V dropped 2 bases and J dropped 8; count of bases not matched to a gene: 13. CDR1 and CDR2 (germline): SGHRS, YFSETQ. The CDR3 contains 16 residues. The CDR3 sequence is CASSFGSGIEWDEQFF. In DNA form, the CDR3 reads TGCGCCAGCAGCTTCGGAAGCGGGATAGAGTGGGATGAGCAGTTCTTC.

This chain links TRBV2 with TRBJ2-7; the D gene is possibly TRBD1 (5 bases). The germline CDR1 and CDR2 sequences are SNHLY and FYNNEI. CDR3 size: 14 residues. V was shortened by 6 bases and J by 0 bases, with 12 bases between the two germline ends. The CDR3 spells CASSYTGNSYEQYF. In DNA form, the CDR3 reads TGTGCCAGCAGCTATACAGGAAACTCCTACGAGCAGTACTTC.

The genes are TRBV5-6 and TRBJ2-7; 11 nucleotides agree with TRBD2. CDR3 length: 15 residues. With V trimmed by 1 base and J by 4 bases, 4 bases remained unmatched. The germline CDR1 and CDR2 sequences are SGHDT and YYEEEE. CDR3 amino acids: CASSLPGTSGYEQYF. CDR3 DNA: TGTGCCAGCAGCTTGCCCGGGACTAGCGGATACGAGCAGTACTTC.

The V gene is TRBV5-1, the J gene TRBJ1-1; TRBD1 might be the D (6 bases). The CDR3 length is 15 residues. V lost 0 bases and J 2 bases, leaving 11 bases between the germline ends. CDR1 and CDR2 from the germline V gene are SGHRS and YFSETQ. The CDR3 DNA reads as TGCGCCAGCAGCTTGGGATTGGGGGCAAACACTGAAGCTTTCTTT. This gives the protein CASSLGLGANTEAFF.

The V call is TRBV7-2, the J call TRBJ2-7; D is undetermined. Trimming cost V 8 bases and J 4 bases, with 12 bases left between them. In germline, CDR1 is SGHTA, CDR2 FQGNSA. This CDR3 region has 12 residues. CDR3 in DNA: TGTGCCAGCTATCTGAATCGGTACGAGCAGTACTTC. Translated, it gives CASYLNRYEQYF.